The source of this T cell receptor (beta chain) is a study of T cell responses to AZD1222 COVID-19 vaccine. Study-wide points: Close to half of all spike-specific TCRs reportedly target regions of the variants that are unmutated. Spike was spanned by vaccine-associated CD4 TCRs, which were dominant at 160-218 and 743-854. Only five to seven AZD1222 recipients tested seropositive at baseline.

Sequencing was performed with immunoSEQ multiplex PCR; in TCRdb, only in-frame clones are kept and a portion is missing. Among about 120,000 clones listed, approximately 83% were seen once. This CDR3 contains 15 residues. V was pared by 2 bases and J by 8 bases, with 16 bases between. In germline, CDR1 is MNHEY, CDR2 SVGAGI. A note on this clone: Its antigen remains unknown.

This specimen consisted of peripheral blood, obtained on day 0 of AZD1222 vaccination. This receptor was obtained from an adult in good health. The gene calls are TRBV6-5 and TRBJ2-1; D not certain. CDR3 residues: CASSYREDPRDEQFF. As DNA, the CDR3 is TGTGCCAGCAGTTACCGCGAGGACCCTAGGGATGAGCAGTTCTTC.